This T cell receptor (beta chain) was recovered during a study of cytomegalovirus exposure and HLA in healthy donors. Across the whole study: There were nearly 120 million unique TCR beta sequences, drawn from about 200 million T cells, in an earlier analysis.

CDR1 and CDR2 (germline): WSHSY, SAAADI. The CDR3 is 16 amino acids. The ends lost 4 bases at V and 0 bases at J; junction bases unmatched: 4. 60 Vbeta and 13 Jbeta primers were used in PCR. Some clones are missing from TCRdb's copy, which holds only in-frame ones; the method was immunoSEQ multiplex PCR. The sample consists of tens of thousands of clones, around 84% of them appearing once. This receptor was obtained from a man between 40 and 49 years old in good health and CMV-seronegative. The rearrangement uses TRBV10-2 and TRBJ2-2; 8 positions agree with TRBD1. The source material was PBMCs. CDR3 amino acids: CASSAKDRANTGELFF. For the CDR3, the DNA is TGCGCCAGCAGTGCAAAGGACAGGGCGAACACCGGGGAGCTGTTTTTT.